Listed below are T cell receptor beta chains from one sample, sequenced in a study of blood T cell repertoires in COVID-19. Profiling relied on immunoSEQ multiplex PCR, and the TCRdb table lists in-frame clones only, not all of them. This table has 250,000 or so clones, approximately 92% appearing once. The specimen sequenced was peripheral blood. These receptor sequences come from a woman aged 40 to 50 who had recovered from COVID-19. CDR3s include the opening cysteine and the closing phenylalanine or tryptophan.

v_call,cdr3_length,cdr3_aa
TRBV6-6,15,CASLTFRDTREKLFF
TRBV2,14,CASSPGTSGNTIYF
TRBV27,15,CASSLIVAGKETQYF
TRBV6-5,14,CASSRGQGAREQFF
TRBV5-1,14,CASRPGTGVYEQYF
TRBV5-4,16,CASSPPDGKAQETQYF
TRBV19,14,CASSIGSGNQPQHF
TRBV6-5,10,CASKRDTAFF
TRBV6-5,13,CASTADYPETQYF
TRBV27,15,CASSFAGMVTDTQYF
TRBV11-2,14,CASIHQGVNTEAFF
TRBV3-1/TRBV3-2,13,CASSPTASYGYTF
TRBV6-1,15,CASSERLNSNQPQHF
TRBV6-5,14,CARLKAPRLYGYTF
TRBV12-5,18,CASGPPDRARGNHEPQHF
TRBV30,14,CAWSADRLQETQYF